Included here is one T cell receptor beta chain sequence, with context. The source of the sample is a study of OX40 agonist ivuxolimab in advanced cancers. Only in-frame clones appear in the TCRdb table, and some are missing; sequencing was by immunoSEQ multiplex PCR. The sample gives approximately 65,000 clones, roughly 80% of which show up once; roughly a tenth is in the top ten. The length of the CDR3 is 15 residues. V lost 0 bases to trimming and J lost 8 bases, with 14 bases between them. CDR1 is SGHVS and CDR2 is FQNEAQ in the germline V gene. This receptor was identified in an adult with an advanced solid tumor such as melanoma, head and neck, liver or kidney cancer. Here the sequenced sample was CD4+ or CD8+ T cells sorted from blood, taken in a trial of the OX40 agonist ivuxolimab. The chain employs TRBV7-8 and TRBJ1-3, with a tentative D call TRBD1 (5 bases). The CDR3 region is CASSLALDRLDTIYF. CDR3 nucleotides: TGTGCCAGCAGCTTAGCGCTAGACAGACTGGACACCATATATTTT.